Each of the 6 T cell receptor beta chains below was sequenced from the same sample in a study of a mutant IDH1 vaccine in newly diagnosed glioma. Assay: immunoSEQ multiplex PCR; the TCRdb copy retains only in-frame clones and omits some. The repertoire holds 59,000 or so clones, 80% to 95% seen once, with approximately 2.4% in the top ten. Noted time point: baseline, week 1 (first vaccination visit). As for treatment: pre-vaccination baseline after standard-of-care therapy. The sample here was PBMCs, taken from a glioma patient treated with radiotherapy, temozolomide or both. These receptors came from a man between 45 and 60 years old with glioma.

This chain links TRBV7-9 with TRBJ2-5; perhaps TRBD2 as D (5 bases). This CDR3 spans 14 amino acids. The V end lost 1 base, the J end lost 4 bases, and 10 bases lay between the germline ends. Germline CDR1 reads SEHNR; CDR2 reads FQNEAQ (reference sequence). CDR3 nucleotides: TGTGCCAGCAGCTTAGTCGGAAGCGGAGAGACCCAGTACTTC. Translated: CASSLVGSGETQYF.

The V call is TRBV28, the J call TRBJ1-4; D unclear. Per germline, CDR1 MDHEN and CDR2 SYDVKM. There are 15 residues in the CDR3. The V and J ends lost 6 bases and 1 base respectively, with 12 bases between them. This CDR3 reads CASSTSEKTNEKLFF. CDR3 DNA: TGTGCCAGCAGCACTTCAGAGAAAACTAATGAAAAACTGTTTTTT.

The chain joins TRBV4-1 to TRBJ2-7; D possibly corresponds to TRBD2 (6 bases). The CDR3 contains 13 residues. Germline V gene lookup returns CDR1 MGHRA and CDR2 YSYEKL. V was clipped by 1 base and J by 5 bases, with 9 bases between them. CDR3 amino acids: CASSQGIADEQYF. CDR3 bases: TGCGCCAGCAGCCAAGGTATAGCGGACGAGCAGTACTTC.

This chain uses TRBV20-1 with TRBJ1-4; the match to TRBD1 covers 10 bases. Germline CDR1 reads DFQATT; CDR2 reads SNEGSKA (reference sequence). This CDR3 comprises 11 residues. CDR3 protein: CSGQGGEKLFF. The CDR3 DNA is TGCAGCGGACAGGGGGGTGAAAAACTGTTTTTT.

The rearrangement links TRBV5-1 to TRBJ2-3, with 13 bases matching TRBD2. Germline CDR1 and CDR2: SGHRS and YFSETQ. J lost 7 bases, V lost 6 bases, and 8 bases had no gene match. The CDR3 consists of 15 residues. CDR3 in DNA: TGCGCCAGCACCCCACTAGCGGGGGGGCCGAATACGCAGTATTTT. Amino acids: CASTPLAGGPNTQYF.

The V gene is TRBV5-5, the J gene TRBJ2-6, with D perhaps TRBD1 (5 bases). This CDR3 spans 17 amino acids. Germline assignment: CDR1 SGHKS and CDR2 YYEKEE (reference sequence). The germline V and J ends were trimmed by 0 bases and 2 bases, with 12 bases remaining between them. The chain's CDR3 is CASSLGQGSPGANVLTF. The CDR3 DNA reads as TGTGCCAGCAGCTTGGGGCAGGGTAGTCCTGGGGCCAACGTCCTGACTTTC.